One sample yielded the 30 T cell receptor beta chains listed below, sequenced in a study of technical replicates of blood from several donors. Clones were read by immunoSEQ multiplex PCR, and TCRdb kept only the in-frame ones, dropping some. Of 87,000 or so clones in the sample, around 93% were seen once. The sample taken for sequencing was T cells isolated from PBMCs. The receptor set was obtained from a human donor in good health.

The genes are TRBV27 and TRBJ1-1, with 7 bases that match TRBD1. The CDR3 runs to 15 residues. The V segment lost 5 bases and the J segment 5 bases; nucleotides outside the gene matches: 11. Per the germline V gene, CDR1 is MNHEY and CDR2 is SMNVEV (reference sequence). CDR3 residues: CASSTPTGIFTEAFF. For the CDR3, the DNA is TGTGCCAGCAGTACCCCGACAGGGATTTTTACTGAAGCTTTCTTT.

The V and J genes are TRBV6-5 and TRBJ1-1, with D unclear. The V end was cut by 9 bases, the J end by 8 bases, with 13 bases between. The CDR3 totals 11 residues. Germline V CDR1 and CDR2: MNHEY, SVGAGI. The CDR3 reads CASHRGGEAFF. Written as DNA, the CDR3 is TGTGCCAGTCACCGGGGAGGCGAAGCTTTCTTT.

The CDR3, as DNA: TGCGCCAGCAGCCAAGTAGGGACAGGGGCTGGCTACACCTTC. Translation gives CASSQVGTGAGYTF. J is TRBJ1-2 and V is TRBV4-3, with 10 bases matching TRBD1. This CDR3 has 14 amino acids. J was trimmed by 7 bases and V by 1 base; bases with no gene match: 3. Germline V gene lookup returns CDR1 LGHNA and CDR2 YSLEER.

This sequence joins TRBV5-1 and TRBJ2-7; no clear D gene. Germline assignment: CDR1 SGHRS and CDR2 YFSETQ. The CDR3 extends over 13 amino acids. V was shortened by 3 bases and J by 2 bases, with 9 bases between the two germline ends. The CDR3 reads CASSSMATYEQYF. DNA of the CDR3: TGCGCCAGCAGCTCCATGGCCACCTACGAGCAGTACTTC. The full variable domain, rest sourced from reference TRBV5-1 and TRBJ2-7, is KAGVTQTPRYLIKTRGQQVTLSCSPISGHRSVSWYQQTPGQGLQFLFEYFSETQRNKGNFPGRFSGRQFSNSRSEMNVSTLELGDSALYLCASSSMATYEQYFGPGTRLTVT.

The DNA for the CDR3 is TGCGCCAGCAGTTATACAGGGGGGGAAGCTTTCTTT. Protein: CASSYTGGEAFF. V is TRBV10-2 and J is TRBJ1-1; 8 bases are shared with TRBD1. V lost 5 bases and J lost 8; bases outside the gene matches: 4. Germline V lookup: CDR1 WSHSY, CDR2 SAAADI. The CDR3 contains 12 residues.

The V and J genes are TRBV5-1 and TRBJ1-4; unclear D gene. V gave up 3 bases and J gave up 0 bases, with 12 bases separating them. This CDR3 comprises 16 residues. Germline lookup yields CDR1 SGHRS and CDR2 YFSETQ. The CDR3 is CASSSNVRATNEKLFF. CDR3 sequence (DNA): TGCGCCAGCAGCTCGAACGTACGGGCAACTAATGAAAAACTGTTTTTT.

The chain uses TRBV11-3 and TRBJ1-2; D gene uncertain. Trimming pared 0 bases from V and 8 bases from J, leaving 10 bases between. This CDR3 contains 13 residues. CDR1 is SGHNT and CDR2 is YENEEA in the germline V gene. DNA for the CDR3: TGTGCCAGCAGCTTAGATTTGAACGGGGGCTACACCTTC. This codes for CASSLDLNGGYTF.

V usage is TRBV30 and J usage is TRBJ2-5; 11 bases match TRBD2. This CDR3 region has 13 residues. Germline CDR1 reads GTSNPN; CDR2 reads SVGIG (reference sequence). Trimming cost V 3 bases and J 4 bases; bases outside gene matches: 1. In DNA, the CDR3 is TGTGCCTGGAGACTAGCGGGAGTAGAGACCCAGTACTTC. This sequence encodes CAWRLAGVETQYF.

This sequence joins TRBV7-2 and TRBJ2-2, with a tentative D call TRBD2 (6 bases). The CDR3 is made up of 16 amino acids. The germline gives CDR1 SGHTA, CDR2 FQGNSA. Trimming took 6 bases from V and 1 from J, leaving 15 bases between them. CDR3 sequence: CASSLLAGLNTGELFF. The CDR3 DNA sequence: TGTGCCAGCAGTTTGCTCGCGGGGCTGAACACCGGGGAGCTGTTTTTT.

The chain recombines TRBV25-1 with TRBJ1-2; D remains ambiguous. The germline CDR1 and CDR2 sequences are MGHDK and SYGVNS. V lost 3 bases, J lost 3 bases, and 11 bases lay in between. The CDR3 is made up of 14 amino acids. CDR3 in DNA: TGTGCCAGCAGTGATATTGGAGGTCACTATGGCTACACCTTC. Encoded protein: CASSDIGGHYGYTF.

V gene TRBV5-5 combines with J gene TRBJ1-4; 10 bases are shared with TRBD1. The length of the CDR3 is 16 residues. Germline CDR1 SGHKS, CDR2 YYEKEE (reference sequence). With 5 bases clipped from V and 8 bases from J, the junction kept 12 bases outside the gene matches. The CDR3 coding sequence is TGTGCCAGCAGTCGAAAAATGGGACAGGGGTCAGAAAAACTGTTTTTT. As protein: CASSRKMGQGSEKLFF.

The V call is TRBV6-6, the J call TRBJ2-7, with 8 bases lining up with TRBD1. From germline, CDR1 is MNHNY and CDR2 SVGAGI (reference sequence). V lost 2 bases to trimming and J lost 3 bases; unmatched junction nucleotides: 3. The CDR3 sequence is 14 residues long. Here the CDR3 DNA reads TGTGCCAGCAGTTACCAGGGGGCGGTCTACGAGCAGTACTTC. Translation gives CASSYQGAVYEQYF.

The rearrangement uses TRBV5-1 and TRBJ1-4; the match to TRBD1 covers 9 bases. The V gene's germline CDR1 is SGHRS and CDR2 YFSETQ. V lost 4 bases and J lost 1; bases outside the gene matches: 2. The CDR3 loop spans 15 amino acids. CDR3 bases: TGCGCCAGCAGCGTGGACAGGGGAACTAATGAAAAACTGTTTTTT. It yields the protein CASSVDRGTNEKLFF.

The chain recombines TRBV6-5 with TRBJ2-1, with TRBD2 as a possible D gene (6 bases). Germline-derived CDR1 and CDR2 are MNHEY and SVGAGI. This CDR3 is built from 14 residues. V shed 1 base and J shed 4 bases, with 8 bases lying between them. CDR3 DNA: TGTGCCAGCAGTTACTGGAGGGAATACAATGAGCAGTTCTTC. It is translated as CASSYWREYNEQFF.

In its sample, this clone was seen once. In nucleotides, the CDR3 is TGTGCCAGCAGCTTACTCCCACTAGCGGGGGCGGATACGCAGTATTTT. Its translation: CASSLLPLAGADTQYF. The rearrangement uses TRBV7-9 and TRBJ2-3; 11 nucleotides agree with TRBD2. The V gene end was trimmed by 2 bases and the J gene end by 6 bases; junction bases not matched to a gene: 7. The CDR3 totals 16 residues. Germline CDR1 and CDR2: SEHNR and FQNEAQ (reference sequence).

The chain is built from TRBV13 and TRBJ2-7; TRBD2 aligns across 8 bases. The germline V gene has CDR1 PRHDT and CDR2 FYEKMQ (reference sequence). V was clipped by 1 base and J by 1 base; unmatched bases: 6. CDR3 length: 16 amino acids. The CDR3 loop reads CASSLVGSGKSYEQYF. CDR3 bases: TGTGCCAGCAGCTTAGTAGGTAGCGGGAAATCCTACGAGCAGTACTTC.

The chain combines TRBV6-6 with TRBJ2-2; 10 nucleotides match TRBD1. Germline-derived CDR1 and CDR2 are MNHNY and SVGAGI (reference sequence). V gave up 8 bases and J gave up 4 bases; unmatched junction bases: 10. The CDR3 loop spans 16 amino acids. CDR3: CASRTPGTGATGELFF. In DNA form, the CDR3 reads TGTGCCAGCCGCACTCCCGGGACAGGGGCCACCGGGGAGCTGTTTTTT.

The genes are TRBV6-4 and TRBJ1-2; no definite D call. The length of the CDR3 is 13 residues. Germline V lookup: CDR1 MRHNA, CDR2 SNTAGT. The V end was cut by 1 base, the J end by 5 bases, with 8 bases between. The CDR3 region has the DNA TGTGCCAGCAGTGACTTTCCAGGTTATGGCTACACCTTC. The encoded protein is CASSDFPGYGYTF.

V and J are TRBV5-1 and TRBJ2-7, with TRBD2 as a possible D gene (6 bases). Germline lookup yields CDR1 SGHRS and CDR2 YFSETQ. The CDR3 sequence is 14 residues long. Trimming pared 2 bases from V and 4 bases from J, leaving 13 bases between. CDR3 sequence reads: CASSFQGEEYEQYF. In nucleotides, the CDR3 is TGCGCCAGCAGCTTTCAAGGGGAGGAGTACGAGCAGTACTTC.

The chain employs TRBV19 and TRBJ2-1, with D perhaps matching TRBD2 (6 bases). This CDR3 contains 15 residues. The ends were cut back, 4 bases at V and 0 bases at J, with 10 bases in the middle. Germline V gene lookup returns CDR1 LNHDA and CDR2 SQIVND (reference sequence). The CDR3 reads CASSSGTTSYNEQFF. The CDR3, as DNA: TGTGCCAGTAGTAGCGGGACCACCTCCTACAATGAGCAGTTCTTC. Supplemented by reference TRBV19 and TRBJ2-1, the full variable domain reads DGGITQSPKYLFRKEGQNVTLSCEQNLNHDAMYWYRQDPGQGLRLIYYSQIVNDFQKGDIAEGYSVSREKKESFPLTVTSAQKNPTAFYLCASSSGTTSYNEQFFGPGTRLTVL.

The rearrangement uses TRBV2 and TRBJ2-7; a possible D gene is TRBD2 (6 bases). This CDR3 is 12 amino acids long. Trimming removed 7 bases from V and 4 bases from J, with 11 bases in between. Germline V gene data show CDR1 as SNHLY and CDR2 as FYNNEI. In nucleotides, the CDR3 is TGTGCCAGCACCCTACTAGCTTACGAGCAGTACTTC. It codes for CASTLLAYEQYF.

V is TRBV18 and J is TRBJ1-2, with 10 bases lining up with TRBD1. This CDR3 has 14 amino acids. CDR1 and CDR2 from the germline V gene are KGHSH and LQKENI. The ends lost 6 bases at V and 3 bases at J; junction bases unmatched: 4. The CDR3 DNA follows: TGTGCCAGCTCTTCCGGGACAGGGGACTATGGCTACACCTTC. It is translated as CASSSGTGDYGYTF.

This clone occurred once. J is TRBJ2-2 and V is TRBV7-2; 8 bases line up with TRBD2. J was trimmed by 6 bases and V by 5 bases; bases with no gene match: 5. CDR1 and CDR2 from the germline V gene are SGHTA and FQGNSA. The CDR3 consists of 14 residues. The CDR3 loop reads CASSIKTSAGELFF. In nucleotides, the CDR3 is TGTGCCAGCAGCATAAAGACTAGCGCCGGGGAGCTGTTTTTT.

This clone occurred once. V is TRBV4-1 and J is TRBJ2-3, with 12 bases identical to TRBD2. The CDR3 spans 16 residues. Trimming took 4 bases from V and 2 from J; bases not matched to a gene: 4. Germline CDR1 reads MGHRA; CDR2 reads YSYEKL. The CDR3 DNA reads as TGCGCCAGCAGCCGATGGACTAGCGGGAACACAGATACGCAGTATTTT. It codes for CASSRWTSGNTDTQYF.

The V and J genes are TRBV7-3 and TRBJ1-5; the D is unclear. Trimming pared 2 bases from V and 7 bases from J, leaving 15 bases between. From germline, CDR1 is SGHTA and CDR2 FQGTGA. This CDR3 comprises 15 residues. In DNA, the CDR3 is TGTGCCAGCAGCTTAGTAGGAGGGTTTGGCCAGCCCCAGCATTTT. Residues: CASSLVGGFGQPQHF.

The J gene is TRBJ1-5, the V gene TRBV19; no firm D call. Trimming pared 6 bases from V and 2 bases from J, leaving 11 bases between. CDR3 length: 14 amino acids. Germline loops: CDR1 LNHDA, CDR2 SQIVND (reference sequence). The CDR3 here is CASRTTAGNQPQHF. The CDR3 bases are TGTGCCAGTAGGACTACAGCGGGCAATCAGCCCCAGCATTTT.

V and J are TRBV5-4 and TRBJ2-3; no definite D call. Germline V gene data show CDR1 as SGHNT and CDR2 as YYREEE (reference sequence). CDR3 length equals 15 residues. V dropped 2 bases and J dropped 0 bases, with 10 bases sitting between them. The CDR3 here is CASSFYFSSTDTQYF. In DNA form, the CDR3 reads TGTGCCAGCAGCTTCTACTTTTCTAGCACAGATACGCAGTATTTT.

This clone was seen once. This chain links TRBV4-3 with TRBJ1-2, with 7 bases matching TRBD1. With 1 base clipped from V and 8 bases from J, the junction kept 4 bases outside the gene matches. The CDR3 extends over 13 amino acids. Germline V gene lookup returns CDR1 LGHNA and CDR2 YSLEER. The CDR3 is CASSQAGGRGYTF. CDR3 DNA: TGCGCCAGCAGCCAAGCAGGGGGACGGGGCTACACCTTC.

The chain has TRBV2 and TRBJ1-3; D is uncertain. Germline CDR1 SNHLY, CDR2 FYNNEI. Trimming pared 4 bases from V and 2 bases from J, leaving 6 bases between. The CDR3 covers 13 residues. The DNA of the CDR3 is TGTGCCAGCAGTGTAACAGCTGGAAACACCATATATTTT. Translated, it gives CASSVTAGNTIYF.

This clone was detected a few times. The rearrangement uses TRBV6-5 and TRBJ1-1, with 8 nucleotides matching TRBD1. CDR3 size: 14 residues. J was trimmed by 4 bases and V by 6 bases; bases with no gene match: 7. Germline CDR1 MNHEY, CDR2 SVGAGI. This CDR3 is CASRRGQGGTEAFF. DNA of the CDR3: TGTGCCAGCAGGCGAGGACAGGGAGGCACTGAAGCTTTCTTT.